A single sample gave rise to the 30 T cell receptor beta chains below, sequenced in a study of cytomegalovirus exposure and HLA in healthy donors. 60 Vbeta and 13 Jbeta primers were used in PCR. Only in-frame clones appear in the TCRdb table, and some are missing; sequencing was by immunoSEQ multiplex PCR. The table shows about 210,000 clones, with about three quarters occurring only once. The sample taken for sequencing was PBMCs. These receptors were obtained from a boy aged 5-17 years in good health and CMV-seronegative.

Here the CDR3 reads CASSRLGTDTQYF. CDR3 nucleotide sequence: TGCGCCAGCAGCCGGCTTGGCACAGATACGCAGTATTTT. This chain joins TRBV4-1 and TRBJ2-3, with D unclear. CDR1 and CDR2 from the germline V gene are MGHRA and YSYEKL. Trimming took 4 bases from V and 1 from J, leaving 6 bases between them. The CDR3 length is 13 residues.

The rearrangement joins TRBV7-9 to TRBJ1-1; possibly TRBD1 for D (5 bases). This CDR3 region has 15 residues. Germline values: CDR1 SEHNR, CDR2 FQNEAQ (reference sequence). V was cut by 4 bases and J by 1 base, with 13 bases left in between. The CDR3 DNA sequence: TGTGCCAGCAGCTCATTCGTAGGGGCGAACACTGAAGCTTTCTTT. Translated: CASSSFVGANTEAFF.

On this clone: The same CDR3 is also encoded by other DNA sequences in this sample. This rearrangement joins TRBV7-9 to TRBJ2-5; TRBD1 matches 9 bases. Trimming took 6 bases from V and 5 from J; bases not matched to a gene: 7. The CDR3 has 14 amino acids. The V gene's germline CDR1 is SEHNR and CDR2 FQNEAQ (reference sequence). CDR3 nucleotides: TGTGCCAGCAGACATATTGACAGGGGGGAGACCCAGTACTTC. This translates into CASRHIDRGETQYF.

The CDR3: CASSQSFGAKNSPLHF. CDR3 sequence (DNA): TGTGCCAGCAGCCAATCATTCGGTGCCAAAAATTCACCCCTCCACTTT. The chain uses TRBV11-3 and TRBJ1-6, with D unclear. The CDR3 length is 16 residues. CDR1 is SGHNT, CDR2 YENEEA, per germline. Trimming left V 5 bases short and J 7 bases short, with 18 bases between.

V usage is TRBV5-1 and J usage is TRBJ2-3; the D is unclear. Germline V gene lookup returns CDR1 SGHRS and CDR2 YFSETQ. The CDR3 length is 14 residues. Trimming took 4 bases from V and 3 from J, leaving 12 bases between them. In DNA form, the CDR3 reads TGCGCCAGCAGCCCCCGAGTGAGGACAGATACGCAGTATTTT. It yields the protein CASSPRVRTDTQYF.

The V gene is TRBV5-1, the J gene TRBJ2-5; 7 nucleotides line up with TRBD1. Matching the DNA end better, TRBJ2-7 makes the J call doubtful. This CDR3 has 13 residues. Germline CDR1 reads SGHRS; CDR2 reads YFSETQ. The CDR3 DNA reads TGCGCCAGCAGCGGGACAGCCTTCCACGAGCAGTACTTC. Protein product: CASSGTAFHEQYF.

J is TRBJ2-3 and V is TRBV7-3, with 10 positions matching TRBD1. Trimming removed 6 bases from V and 8 bases from J; junction bases left unmatched: 8. CDR3 length: 14 residues. Germline lookup yields CDR1 SGHTA and CDR2 FQGTGA. As DNA, the CDR3 is TGTGCCAGCAGTCTGACAGGGGGCATCCCTACGCAGTATTTT. This translates into CASSLTGGIPTQYF.

J is TRBJ2-1 and V is TRBV5-1; 13 nucleotides agree with TRBD2. Trimming took 2 bases from V and 7 from J; bases not matched to a gene: 6. The CDR3 spans 16 residues. Looked up from germline, CDR1 is SGHRS and CDR2 is YFSETQ. This CDR3 is CASSLTSGGARNEQFF. CDR3 nucleotides: TGCGCCAGCAGCTTAACTAGCGGGGGGGCCCGGAATGAGCAGTTCTTC.

The genes are TRBV27 and TRBJ2-7; D might be TRBD2 (5 bases). Germline-derived CDR1 and CDR2 are MNHEY and SMNVEV (reference sequence). Trimming took 4 bases from V and 3 from J, leaving 10 bases between them. The CDR3 contains 13 residues. CDR3 nucleotide sequence: TGTGCCAGCAGTTCCGGGAACGGCTACGAGCAGTACTTC. This codes for CASSSGNGYEQYF.

This clone was observed a few times. The genes are TRBV5-1 and TRBJ1-2; TRBD1 matches at 10 bases. In germline, CDR1 is SGHRS, CDR2 YFSETQ. The V segment lost 0 bases and the J segment 1 base; nucleotides outside the gene matches: 9. The CDR3 spans 18 residues. The CDR3 here is CASSLGQGASRLNYGYTF. The CDR3 coding sequence is TGCGCCAGCAGCTTGGGACAGGGGGCTTCCCGACTTAACTATGGCTACACCTTC.

The chain recombines TRBV5-1 with TRBJ2-7, with 7 bases lining up with TRBD1. The CDR3 is 13 amino acids. Germline V gene sequence: CDR1 SGHRS, CDR2 YFSETQ. The junction had 5 bases not matched to a gene; V was cut back by 6 bases and J by 2 bases. The CDR3 sequence: CASTGQVAYEQYF. The CDR3 DNA reads as TGCGCCAGCACCGGACAGGTCGCCTACGAGCAGTACTTC.

About this clone itself: At the DNA level, this CDR3 is encoded by other sequences in the same sample as well. This chain uses TRBV7-9 with TRBJ2-1, with D uncertain. Looked up from germline, CDR1 is SEHNR and CDR2 is FQNEAQ (reference sequence). CDR3 length equals 12 residues. V lost 6 bases to trimming and J lost 9 bases, with 12 bases between them. DNA for the CDR3: TGTGCCAGCAGTCTCGACTGGAGTGAGCAGTTCTTC. It specifies CASSLDWSEQFF.

The V gene is TRBV5-5, the J gene TRBJ2-1; TRBD2 matches at 8 bases. This CDR3 region has 16 residues. J gave up 0 bases and V 4 bases, and 6 bases lay outside the gene matches. Germline lookup yields CDR1 SGHKS and CDR2 YYEKEE (reference sequence). The CDR3 here is CASSKFSGNSYNEQFF. CDR3 DNA: TGTGCCAGCAGCAAATTTAGCGGGAACTCCTACAATGAGCAGTTCTTC.

The sample holds a few counts of this clone. The rearrangement uses TRBV5-5 and TRBJ1-2; 12 bases are a match to TRBD1. This CDR3 contains 19 residues. Germline V CDR1 and CDR2: SGHKS, YYEKEE (reference sequence). J was trimmed by 1 base and V by 0 bases; bases with no gene match: 10. The CDR3 sequence: CASSLAVRDRGRGNYGYTF. The CDR3 bases are TGTGCCAGCAGCTTGGCCGTGAGGGACAGGGGGCGAGGTAACTATGGCTACACCTTC.

About this clone: Other DNA sequences in the same sample also yield this CDR3. This chain joins TRBV5-1 and TRBJ2-7; D perhaps matches TRBD1 (5 bases). There are 12 residues in the CDR3. Germline assignment: CDR1 SGHRS and CDR2 YFSETQ. Trimming took 5 bases from V and 3 from J, leaving 9 bases between them. CDR3 in amino acids: CASSRQGYEQYF. The CDR3 DNA reads as TGCGCCAGCAGTAGGCAGGGCTACGAGCAGTACTTC.

This clone was seen more than once but under ten times. The genes are TRBV7-2 and TRBJ2-3; TRBD2 matches 8 bases. CDR1 and CDR2 from the germline V gene are SGHTA and FQGNSA. J was trimmed by 0 bases and V by 8 bases; bases with no gene match: 10. This CDR3 spans 16 amino acids. CDR3 protein: CASVGRGDPSTDTQYF. The CDR3 nucleotides read TGTGCCAGCGTGGGGCGGGGGGACCCTAGCACAGATACGCAGTATTTT. The variable domain in full, completed from reference TRBV7-2 and TRBJ2-3, reads GAGVSQSPSNKVTEKGKDVELRCDPISGHTALYWYRQSLGQGLEFLIYFQGNSAPDKSGLPSDRFSAERTGGSVSTLTIQRTQQEDSAVYLCASVGRGDPSTDTQYFGPGTRLTVL.

The chain has TRBV11-3 and TRBJ2-2; 9 bases fit TRBD1. Germline assignment: CDR1 SGHNT and CDR2 YENEEA. With V trimmed by 3 bases and J by 3 bases, 5 bases remained unmatched. The CDR3 length is 16 residues. This CDR3 reads CASSLGQGPDTGELFF. The DNA of the CDR3 is TGTGCCAGCAGCTTGGGACAGGGTCCGGACACCGGGGAGCTGTTTTTT.

In its sample, this clone was seen once. This rearrangement joins TRBV5-1 to TRBJ2-5; 7 positions agree with TRBD2. Germline CDR1 SGHRS, CDR2 YFSETQ. The ends lost 4 bases at V and 3 bases at J; junction bases unmatched: 9. This CDR3 has 15 amino acids. CDR3 DNA: TGCGCCAGCAGCAGTACCGGGACTACAGAAGAGACCCAGTACTTC. This codes for CASSSTGTTEETQYF.

The chain links TRBV5-4 to TRBJ2-5; D perhaps matches TRBD1 (6 bases). The CDR3 is 14 amino acids. Trimming shortened V by 2 bases and J by 5 bases, and 13 bases separated the two germline ends. CDR1 SGHNT and CDR2 YYREEE come from the germline V gene (reference sequence). CDR3 residues: CASSLQGPVETQYF. CDR3 nucleotides: TGTGCCAGCAGCTTACAGGGACCGGTCGAGACCCAGTACTTC.

This chain links TRBV6-1 with TRBJ1-2, with 12 bases identical to TRBD1. CDR1 and CDR2 (germline): MNHNS, SASEGT. J gave up 2 bases and V 4 bases, and 2 bases lay outside the gene matches. This CDR3 comprises 15 residues. The CDR3 nucleotides read TGTGCCAGCAGTGGGGGGACAGGGGGCAACTATGGCTACACCTTC. The encoded protein is CASSGGTGGNYGYTF.

The chain links TRBV25-1 to TRBJ1-4, with 7 bases that match TRBD1. Germline loops: CDR1 MGHDK, CDR2 SYGVNS. Trimming removed 5 bases from V and 8 bases from J; junction bases left unmatched: 11. The CDR3 covers 15 residues. The CDR3 DNA follows: TGTGCCAGCAGTCCCCGCCCGGCCAGGGGGGAAAAACTGTTTTTT. It is translated as CASSPRPARGEKLFF.

The rearrangement uses TRBV14 and TRBJ2-2; maybe TRBD1 (6 bases). CDR1 and CDR2 from the germline V gene are SGHDN and FVKESK. The V end lost 4 bases, the J end lost 0 bases, and 12 bases lay between the germline ends. The CDR3 totals 16 residues. In DNA, the CDR3 is TGTGCCAGCAGCCTCGTGACAGGCCCGAACACCGGGGAGCTGTTTTTT. Its protein is CASSLVTGPNTGELFF.

V usage is TRBV14 and J usage is TRBJ1-2; D may be TRBD1 (6 bases). Germline V gene lookup returns CDR1 SGHDN and CDR2 FVKESK. CDR3 length equals 13 residues. V was cut by 0 bases and J by 8 bases, with 10 bases left in between. The CDR3 is CASSQEAQGGYTF. Written as DNA, the CDR3 is TGTGCCAGCAGCCAAGAGGCACAGGGAGGCTACACCTTC. Full variable domain (rest looked up from reference TRBV14 and TRBJ1-2): EAGVTQFPSHSVIEKGQTVTLRCDPISGHDNLYWYRRVMGKEIKFLLHFVKESKQDESGMPNNRFLAERTGGTYSTLKVQPAELEDSGVYFCASSQEAQGGYTFGSGTRLTVV.

This chain connects TRBV18 to TRBJ1-5; D is possibly TRBD1 (5 bases). Trimming took off 3 bases at V and 5 bases at J, with 14 bases between the two ends. The CDR3 is 15 amino acids. The germline V gene encodes CDR1 KGHSH and CDR2 LQKENI. The DNA for the CDR3 is TGTGCCAGCTCACCTAATAGGGGAGGCGATCAGCCCCAGCATTTT. Protein product: CASSPNRGGDQPQHF.

The chain recombines TRBV5-1 with TRBJ2-7; the match to TRBD2 covers 7 bases. Germline-derived CDR1 and CDR2 are SGHRS and YFSETQ. V gave up 5 bases and J gave up 4 bases; unmatched junction bases: 3. This CDR3 comprises 12 residues. The CDR3 sequence is CASRGTIYEQYF. Written as DNA, the CDR3 is TGCGCCAGCAGAGGGACTATTTACGAGCAGTACTTC.

In this sample, this clone turned up a few times. The CDR3 sequence is CASSPYRINTGELFF. CDR3 DNA sequence: TGTGCCAGCAGCCCTTACAGGATAAACACCGGGGAGCTGTTTTTT. This chain joins TRBV7-3 and TRBJ2-2; the D gene is possibly TRBD1 (5 bases). CDR1 SGHTA and CDR2 FQGTGA come from the germline V gene. The length of the CDR3 is 15 residues. With 5 bases removed from V and 2 bases from J, the gap between germline ends came to 12 bases.

The rearrangement joins TRBV29-1 to TRBJ2-1; D possibly corresponds to TRBD1 (7 bases). Per the germline V gene, CDR1 is SQVTM and CDR2 is ANQGSEA. V was trimmed by 5 bases and J by 4 bases, leaving 15 bases between them. This CDR3 spans 14 amino acids. For the CDR3, the DNA is TGCAGCGTTACCCATGCGGGACAGTACAATGAGCAGTTCTTC. Translation: CSVTHAGQYNEQFF.

The V gene is TRBV7-2, the J gene TRBJ2-5, with 10 positions matching TRBD2. Germline values: CDR1 SGHTA, CDR2 FQGNSA. With V trimmed by 4 bases and J by 5 bases, 4 bases remained unmatched. CDR3 length equals 14 residues. Here the CDR3 DNA reads TGTGCCAGCAGCTATAGCGGGAGGCGGGAGACCCAGTACTTC. As protein: CASSYSGRRETQYF.

The chain's CDR3 is CASSIDVFNTGELFF. DNA of the CDR3: TGTGCCAGTAGTATAGATGTCTTTAACACCGGGGAGCTGTTTTTT. This chain uses TRBV19 with TRBJ2-2; D is unresolved. CDR1 is LNHDA, CDR2 SQIVND, per germline (reference sequence). V was pared by 0 bases and J by 2 bases, with 7 bases between. This CDR3 has 15 amino acids.

This clone was picked up a small number of times. The chain combines TRBV4-1 with TRBJ2-7; 7 bases line up with TRBD2. V shed 6 bases and J 0 bases; nucleotides not matched to a gene: 8. CDR3 length equals 15 residues. Germline lookup yields CDR1 MGHRA and CDR2 YSYEKL. CDR3 nucleotide sequence: TGCGCCAGCAGTCGGAGGGCGGGAGTCTCCTACGAGCAGTACTTC. As protein: CASSRRAGVSYEQYF.